These 2 T cell receptor beta chains were sequenced from one sample in a study of beta chain features in type 1 diabetes. TCRB transcripts that were expressed got sequenced, as all of the isolated RNA had been reverse transcribed. The repertoire was sequenced with immunoSEQ multiplex PCR; TCRdb's copy has only in-frame clones and lacks some. The sample yields 680,000 or so clones, around 15% seen once. The material sequenced was naive CD4+ T cells from blood. Receptor source: a young man in good health.

This clone was found a few times. The chain has TRBV18 and TRBJ2-1; 13 nucleotides agree with TRBD2. V dropped 4 bases and J dropped 0; count of bases not matched to a gene: 12. The germline CDR1 and CDR2 sequences are KGHSH and LQKENI. CDR3 length: 20 residues. CDR3 region: CASSLLTSGRAAGSYNEQFF. CDR3 nucleotide sequence: TGTGCCAGCTCACTACTTACTAGCGGGAGGGCCGCGGGCTCCTACAATGAGCAGTTCTTC.

The chain combines TRBV4-1 with TRBJ1-5; TRBD1 might be the D (5 bases). CDR1 and CDR2 from the germline V gene are MGHRA and YSYEKL. The CDR3 is 14 amino acids. V lost 0 bases and J lost 12, with 15 bases in between. The CDR3 nucleotides read TGCGCCAGCAGCCAAGATGGCGTCGGGGCCCTCCAGCATTTT. This encodes CASSQDGVGALQHF.